Each of the 12 T cell receptor beta chains below was sequenced from the same sample in a study of blood T cell repertoires in COVID-19. Profiled with immunoSEQ multiplex PCR; TCRdb holds only in-frame clones, not every one. The repertoire holds roughly 200,000 clones, 88% seen once, with roughly 2.7% in the top ten. Sequencing was done on a sample of PBMCs or T cells enriched from blood (not recorded which). The origin of the receptors is a woman in her thirties who had recovered from COVID-19.

This clone was picked up one time. V and J are TRBV7-7 and TRBJ2-5; the D gene is possibly TRBD1 (6 bases). The CDR3 runs 15 residues. V was cut by 1 base and J by 5 bases, with 14 bases left in between. The V gene's germline CDR1 is SSHAT and CDR2 FNYEAQ (reference sequence). CDR3 sequence reads: CASSLDGGLSETQYF. DNA for the CDR3: TGTGCCAGCAGCTTAGATGGGGGCTTGAGTGAGACCCAGTACTTC.

The chain employs TRBV3-1 (or the pseudogene TRBV3-2) and TRBJ1-6, with no clear D. The germline CDR1 and CDR2 sequences are LGHDT and YNNKEL (reference sequence). This CDR3 is built from 15 residues. Deletions cut 1 base from V and 2 bases from J, with 6 bases between. Written as DNA, the CDR3 is TGTGCCAGCAGCCAAGTCCTCCCCTATAATTCACCCCTCCACTTT. Translated, it gives CASSQVLPYNSPLHF.

This clone was seen more than once but under ten times. The DNA for the CDR3 is TGTGCCAGCAGCCGTCGGCAGGCCGGCTCCTACGAGCAGTACTTC. The encoded protein is CASSRRQAGSYEQYF. This chain joins TRBV5-4 and TRBJ2-7; no firm D call. Deletions cut 4 bases from V and 0 bases from J, with 14 bases between. Germline CDR1 is SGHNT and CDR2 is YYREEE (reference sequence). The CDR3 is 15 residues long.

The V gene is TRBV9, the J gene TRBJ1-1, with TRBD1 as a possible D gene (5 bases). The germline V and J ends were trimmed by 0 bases and 6 bases, with 9 bases remaining between them. The CDR3 is 13 amino acids. From germline, CDR1 is SGDLS and CDR2 YYNGEE. The CDR3 spells CASSVATDSEAFF. The DNA of the CDR3 is TGTGCCAGCAGCGTAGCGACAGATTCTGAAGCTTTCTTT.

The chain uses TRBV27 and TRBJ1-1, with D unclear. Germline CDR1 and CDR2: MNHEY and SMNVEV (reference sequence). The CDR3 sequence is 12 residues long. Trimming removed 6 bases from V and 0 bases from J, with 5 bases in between. CDR3 region: CASRRLNTEAFF. CDR3 nucleotide sequence: TGTGCCAGCAGGAGATTGAACACTGAAGCTTTCTTT.

This clone has just one count. V and J are TRBV12-3 or TRBV12-4 and TRBJ1-2, with 8 bases identical to TRBD1. The CDR3 sequence is 13 residues long. The J segment lost 6 bases and the V segment lost 5 bases, leaving 5 bases of the junction unmatched. CDR3 DNA: TGTGCCAGCAGTAGCCGGACAGGGAATGGCTACACCTTC. It translates to CASSSRTGNGYTF.

This clone was seen only once. The chain links TRBV21-1 to TRBJ2-5; the table names TRBD2, a call not compared with the DNA. TRBV21-1 has pseudogene status. The CDR3 has 14 residues. CDR3 amino acids: CASTPGRVAGTQYF. Written as DNA, the CDR3 is TGTGCCAGCACCCCCGGTCGGGTGGCCGGGACCCAGTACTTC.

The gene calls are TRBV2 and TRBJ1-5; 8 bases map to TRBD1. The V segment lost 5 bases and the J segment 5 bases; nucleotides outside the gene matches: 11. The CDR3 contains 16 residues. Germline V gives CDR1 SNHLY, CDR2 FYNNEI. This CDR3 reads CASSKERTGYYQPQHF. In DNA form, the CDR3 reads TGTGCCAGCAGTAAGGAACGGACAGGGTATTATCAGCCCCAGCATTTT.

The chain employs TRBV5-1 and TRBJ2-5; the D gene is possibly TRBD2 (7 bases). Germline CDR1 is SGHRS and CDR2 is YFSETQ. The CDR3 is 16 amino acids. V lost 3 bases and J lost 5, with 20 bases in between. The CDR3 here is CASSSSEGGPWETQYF. The CDR3 coding sequence is TGCGCCAGCAGCTCGAGTGAGGGGGGGCCGTGGGAGACCCAGTACTTC.

This clone was counted once. The rearrangement uses TRBV4-2 and TRBJ1-4; the D gene is possibly TRBD1 (5 bases). Trimming stripped 0 bases from V and 7 bases from J, with 15 bases between. CDR1 is LGHNA, CDR2 YNFKEQ, per germline. The CDR3 is 16 amino acids. CDR3 in amino acids: CASSQDRGYASEKLFF. The DNA for the CDR3 is TGTGCCAGCAGCCAAGATAGGGGTTACGCGAGTGAAAAACTGTTTTTT.

In regard to this clone: Other DNA sequences in the sample encode the same CDR3. The rearrangement links TRBV3-1 (or the pseudogene TRBV3-2) to TRBJ1-2; D is possibly TRBD1 (6 bases). The CDR3 totals 14 residues. CDR1 is LGHDT and CDR2 is YNNKEL in the germline V gene (reference sequence). V was pared by 0 bases and J by 4 bases, with 9 bases between. The CDR3 coding sequence is TGTGCCAGCAGCCAAGACAGACAGGTCTATGGCTACACCTTC. Its protein product is CASSQDRQVYGYTF.

CDR3 sequence (DNA): TGTGCCAGCAGCCCACAAGGGGGCTCGGGTGGAAACACCATATATTTT. This encodes CASSPQGGSGGNTIYF. The chain uses TRBV3-1 (or the pseudogene TRBV3-2) and TRBJ1-3, with 7 positions matching TRBD1. V lost 4 bases to trimming and J lost 3 bases; unmatched junction nucleotides: 9. The CDR3 length is 16 residues. Germline loops: CDR1 LGHDT, CDR2 YNNKEL (reference sequence).